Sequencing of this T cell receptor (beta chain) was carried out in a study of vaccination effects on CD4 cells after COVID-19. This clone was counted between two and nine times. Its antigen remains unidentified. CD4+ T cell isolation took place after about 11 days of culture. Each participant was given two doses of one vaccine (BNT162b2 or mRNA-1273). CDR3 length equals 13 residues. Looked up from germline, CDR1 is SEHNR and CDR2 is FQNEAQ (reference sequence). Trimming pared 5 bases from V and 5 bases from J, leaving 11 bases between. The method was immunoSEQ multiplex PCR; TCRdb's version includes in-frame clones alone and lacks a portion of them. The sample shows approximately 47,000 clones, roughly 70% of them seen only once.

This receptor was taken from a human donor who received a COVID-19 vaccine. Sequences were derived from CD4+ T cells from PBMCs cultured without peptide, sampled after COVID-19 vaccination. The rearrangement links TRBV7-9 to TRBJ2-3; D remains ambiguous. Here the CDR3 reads CASSRSTVDTQYF. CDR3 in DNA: TGTGCCAGCAGCCGCTCCACTGTAGATACGCAGTATTTT.